This paragraph covers one T cell receptor beta chain sequence. Its antigen is currently unknown. Sequencing of TCR beta, carried out with a high-throughput approach, was applied to CD8+ and CD4+ T cells from the blood. Negative isolation was used for CD8+ and CD4+ T cells and FACS enrichment for TEMRA cells. The data originate from a study of CD8 T cells in Susac syndrome. Notes on the study in general: It was acknowledged by the study that relatively few individuals were included in its TCR sequencing and HLA analysis.

When the RNA was reverse transcribed, random hexamers were used with an input of roughly 0.45 to 1 ug. TCRdb reprocessed the immunoSEQ multiplex PCR reads with MiXCR, giving one entry per CDR3 protein. The sample includes fewer than 200,000 distinct CDR3 sequences, around 96% of them seen just once. The V gene's germline CDR1 is GTSNPN and CDR2 SVGIG (reference sequence). The CDR3 has 12 residues. Trimming removed 1 base from V and 3 bases from J, with 7 bases in between. Sequencing used CD4+ T cells from PBMCs. The origin of this receptor is a human donor in good health. The rearrangement uses TRBV30 and TRBJ2-7; the D is unclear. CDR3 amino acids: CAWSETLYEQYF. CDR3 coding DNA: TGTGCCTGGAGTGAGACACTCTACGAGCAGTACTTC.